This TCR beta chain is from a study of shared clonotypes between healthy human individuals. Germline CDR1 SGHTA, CDR2 FQGNSA. The CDR3 loop spans 13 amino acids. With 5 bases clipped from V and 11 bases from J, the junction kept 9 bases outside the gene matches. In replicate PCRs of sorted subsets, roughly 210 ng DNA, about 29,000 T cell genomes, was used. Generated by immunoSEQ multiplex PCR, the TCRdb table keeps only in-frame clones and is missing some. The repertoire holds nearly 1 million clones, around 80% seen once, with approximately 1.5% in the top ten. The specimen was memory CD4+ T cells sorted from blood. Subset here: CD45RA-negative fraction. The chain joins TRBV7-2 to TRBJ2-3, with 8 positions matching TRBD2. This sequence was found in a man younger than 30 in good health. The DNA of the CDR3 is TGTGCCAGCAGCGAGGGTACGGGGGGGAAGCAGTATTTT. It is translated as CASSEGTGGKQYF. The whole variable domain, filled in from reference TRBV7-2 and TRBJ2-3, reads GAGVSQSPSNKVTEKGKDVELRCDPISGHTALYWYRQSLGQGLEFLIYFQGNSAPDKSGLPSDRFSAERTGGSVSTLTIQRTQQEDSAVYLCASSEGTGGKQYFGPGTRLTVL.